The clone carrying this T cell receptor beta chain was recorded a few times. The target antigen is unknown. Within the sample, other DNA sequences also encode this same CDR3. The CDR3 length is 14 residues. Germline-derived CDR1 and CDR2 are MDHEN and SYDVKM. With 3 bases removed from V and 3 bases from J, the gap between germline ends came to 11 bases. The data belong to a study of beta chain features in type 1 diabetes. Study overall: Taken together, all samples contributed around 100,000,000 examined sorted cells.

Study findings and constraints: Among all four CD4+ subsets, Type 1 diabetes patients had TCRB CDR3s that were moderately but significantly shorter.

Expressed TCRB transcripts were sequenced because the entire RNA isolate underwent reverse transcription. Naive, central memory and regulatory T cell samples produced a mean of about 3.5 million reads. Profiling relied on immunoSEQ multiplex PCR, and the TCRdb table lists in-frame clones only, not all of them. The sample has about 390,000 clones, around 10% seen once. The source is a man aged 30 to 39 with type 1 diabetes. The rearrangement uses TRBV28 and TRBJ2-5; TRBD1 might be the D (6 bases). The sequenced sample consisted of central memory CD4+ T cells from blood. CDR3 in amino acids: CASSLSGVEETQYF. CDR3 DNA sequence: TGTGCCAGCAGTTTGTCAGGGGTGGAAGAGACCCAGTACTTC.